One sample yielded the 17 T cell receptor beta chains listed below, sequenced in a study of identical twins. MiXCR, applied by TCRdb to the 5' RACE reads, yields one record per CDR3 protein. This sample carries 400,000 to 650,000 distinct CDR3 sequences, less than 25% of them seen once, and the ten largest clones take roughly 0.9%. A further study also used this sample, focusing on T cells expressing NK-cell markers.

The sample was CD4+ T cells sorted from blood. The receptors come from a woman between 18 and 29 years old in good health.

This clonotype was seen only a few times. The rearrangement uses TRBV5-4 and TRBJ2-7; possible D gene TRBD2, 6 bases. Germline CDR1 and CDR2: SGHNT and YYREEE (reference sequence). The CDR3 is 13 amino acids. V was clipped by 4 bases and J by 6 bases, with 14 bases between them. The CDR3 sequence is CASSPGGHIEQYF. Written as DNA, the CDR3 is TGTGCCAGCAGCCCCGGAGGGCATATCGAGCAGTACTTC.

The chain uses TRBV9 and TRBJ2-2; 15 bases align to TRBD2. With 3 bases clipped from V and 6 bases from J, the junction kept 6 bases outside the gene matches. The CDR3 totals 17 residues. Germline V gene data show CDR1 as SGDLS and CDR2 as YYNGEE. The CDR3 loop is CASSARTSGRGAGELFF. DNA for the CDR3: TGTGCCAGCAGCGCGAGGACTAGCGGGAGGGGGGCCGGGGAGCTGTTTTTT.

The chain links TRBV15 to TRBJ2-1; 10 bases align to TRBD2. V lost 1 base and J lost 6; bases outside the gene matches: 3. This CDR3 has 15 residues. Germline V CDR1 and CDR2: LNHNV, YYDKDF (reference sequence). In DNA form, the CDR3 reads TGTGCCACCAGCAGAGTAGCGGGGGGACTCAATGAGCAGTTCTTC. Translating gives CATSRVAGGLNEQFF.

The V call is TRBV5-1, the J call TRBJ2-3; tentatively, D is TRBD1 (6 bases). Germline V lookup: CDR1 SGHRS, CDR2 YFSETQ. V lost 4 bases, J lost 6 bases, and 9 bases lay in between. This CDR3 is built from 12 residues. The CDR3 spells CASSAQGDTQYF. The DNA for the CDR3 is TGCGCCAGCAGCGCTCAGGGGGATACGCAGTATTTT.

This chain links TRBV2 with TRBJ1-4; D remains unclear. V lost 5 bases, J lost 8 bases, and 15 bases lay in between. CDR1 and CDR2 from the germline V gene are SNHLY and FYNNEI. The CDR3 sequence is 14 residues long. CDR3 protein: CASSTAPAREKLFF. The CDR3 bases are TGTGCCAGCAGTACGGCCCCAGCACGGGAAAAACTGTTTTTT.

The sample holds a few counts of this clonotype. The chain uses TRBV4-3 and TRBJ2-7; D is ambiguous. The V end lost 2 bases, the J end lost 0 bases, and 11 bases lay between the germline ends. The CDR3 loop spans 15 amino acids. Germline loops: CDR1 LGHNA, CDR2 YSLEER. The CDR3 sequence: CASSQHTPYSYEQYF. The CDR3 DNA reads TGCGCCAGCAGCCAACACACTCCATACTCCTACGAGCAGTACTTC.

This clonotype was observed a few times. The chain joins TRBV6-1 to TRBJ2-3; D may correspond to TRBD1 or TRBD2 (5 bases each). The CDR3 has 15 residues. The germline CDR1 and CDR2 sequences are MNHNS and SASEGT. Trimming stripped 7 bases from V and 2 bases from J, with 16 bases between. CDR3 sequence: CASTYGRGPTDTQYF. The CDR3 DNA is TGTGCCAGCACATACGGTCGGGGCCCCACAGATACGCAGTATTTT.

This chain joins TRBV10-3 and TRBJ2-1; D ambiguous. Germline CDR1 and CDR2: ENHRY and SYGVKD. The V end was cut by 1 base, the J end by 8 bases, with 9 bases between. The CDR3 length is 13 residues. CDR3 region: CAISEYRSYEQFF. In nucleotides, the CDR3 is TGTGCCATCAGTGAGTACCGCTCTTATGAGCAGTTCTTC.

This sequence joins TRBV7-2 and TRBJ1-1; D uncertain. CDR1 and CDR2 from the germline V gene are SGHTA and FQGNSA. V gave up 5 bases and J gave up 0 bases, with 13 bases separating them. The CDR3 contains 15 residues. CDR3: CASSAYRGLNTEAFF. The CDR3 region has the DNA TGTGCCAGCAGCGCCTACCGGGGTCTGAACACTGAAGCTTTCTTT.

The chain combines TRBV20-1 with TRBJ1-2, with 7 bases aligning to TRBD1. J was trimmed by 0 bases and V by 1 base; bases with no gene match: 17. Germline CDR1 and CDR2: DFQATT and SNEGSKA (reference sequence). The CDR3 loop spans 19 amino acids. The CDR3 is CSARAQGQQKGRANYGYTF. The CDR3 DNA reads TGCAGTGCTAGAGCGCAGGGACAGCAGAAAGGCCGAGCTAACTATGGCTACACCTTC.

The table lists this clonotype with a few counts. This chain uses TRBV30 with TRBJ2-3; no clear D gene. The CDR3 contains 13 residues. The ends were cut back, 1 base at V and 0 bases at J, with 5 bases in the middle. Germline CDR1 GTSNPN, CDR2 SVGIG (reference sequence). CDR3 amino acids: CAWSGLSTDTQYF. As DNA, the CDR3 is TGTGCCTGGAGTGGACTCAGCACAGATACGCAGTATTTT.

The rearrangement links TRBV19 to TRBJ2-3; possible D gene TRBD2, 6 bases. V shed 9 bases and J shed 5 bases, with 21 bases lying between them. Per germline, CDR1 LNHDA and CDR2 SQIVND (reference sequence). The CDR3 runs 15 residues. The CDR3: CASLSGHLSRDTQYF. The CDR3 nucleotides are TGTGCCAGCCTGAGCGGGCATCTTTCAAGAGATACGCAGTATTTT. Full variable domain (missing parts from reference TRBV19 and TRBJ2-3): DGGITQSPKYLFRKEGQNVTLSCEQNLNHDAMYWYRQDPGQGLRLIYYSQIVNDFQKGDIAEGYSVSREKKESFPLTVTSAQKNPTAFYLCASLSGHLSRDTQYFGPGTRLTVL.

The CDR3 coding sequence is TGCAGCGTTGTTATGACAAATACGCAGTATTTT. This sequence encodes CSVVMTNTQYF. The chain is built from TRBV29-1 and TRBJ2-3; unclear D gene. The CDR3 spans 11 residues. Germline values: CDR1 SQVTM, CDR2 ANQGSEA. V gave up 4 bases and J gave up 7 bases, with 9 bases separating them.

This clonotype has at least ten counts. This chain uses TRBV20-1 with TRBJ2-7; 10 bases fit TRBD1. CDR1 is DFQATT, CDR2 SNEGSKA, per germline (reference sequence). V lost 6 bases and J lost 6; bases outside the gene matches: 5. This CDR3 is built from 12 residues. The CDR3 nucleotides are TGCAGTGCCACTGACAGGGGGCCCGAGCAGTACTTC. This gives the protein CSATDRGPEQYF.

This rearrangement joins TRBV7-9 to TRBJ2-3; TRBD2 is a possible D gene (5 bases). V was clipped by 4 bases and J by 10 bases, with 15 bases between them. Germline assignment: CDR1 SEHNR and CDR2 FQNEAQ (reference sequence). The CDR3 has 13 residues. The CDR3 nucleotides are TGTGCCAGCAGCTCGTCTAGCAAAACGGCGCAGTATTTT. Its protein product is CASSSSSKTAQYF.

The chain uses TRBV2 and TRBJ1-5; 7 nucleotides agree with TRBD1. The CDR3 extends over 15 amino acids. The V gene end was trimmed by 5 bases and the J gene end by 6 bases; junction bases not matched to a gene: 10. In germline, CDR1 is SNHLY, CDR2 FYNNEI. CDR3: CASSRQGLPSQPQHF. CDR3 nucleotides: TGTGCCAGCAGTAGACAGGGCCTCCCAAGTCAGCCCCAGCATTTT. The full variable domain, completed using reference TRBV2 and TRBJ1-5, is EPEVTQTPSHQVTQMGQEVILRCVPISNHLYFYWYRQILGQKVEFLVSFYNNEISEKSEIFDDQFSVERPDGSNFTLKIRSTKLEDSAMYFCASSRQGLPSQPQHFGDGTRLSIL.

This clonotype was counted only a few times. The V call is TRBV18, the J call TRBJ2-3, with 7 bases identical to TRBD1. J was trimmed by 3 bases and V by 1 base; bases with no gene match: 7. The CDR3 loop spans 16 amino acids. CDR1 and CDR2 (germline): KGHSH, LQKENI. CDR3 bases: TGTGCCAGCTCACCACAGGGGGCGTCGGTAACAGATACGCAGTATTTT. Encoded protein: CASSPQGASVTDTQYF.